This T cell receptor (beta chain) was sequenced during a study of T cells in localized non-small cell lung cancer (dated by TCRdb to the early 2020s). Regarding the research as a whole: T cell repertoires of a few hundred early-stage NSCLC patients were analyzed, with tumors being compared against uninvolved tumor-adjacent lungs. NSCLC patients had a mean age of approximately 66 years, and around 130 were male and around 110 female. All 250 or so NSCLC patients in the cohort were treatment-naive and had localized lung tumors that were resected. General study outcomes and caveats: Because multi-region sequencing of the tumors was not done, intratumor heterogeneity could not be ruled out. Longer overall survival was associated with higher T cell density in blood, whereas shorter survival was associated with higher clonality in adjacent lung. A median of about 53 of the top 100 tumor clones were detected in paired uninvolved adjacent lung, and some 28 of these tumor clones were also found among the top 100 clones of the paired uninvolved adjacent lung. Uninvolved tumor-adjacent lung showed the highest T cell clonality, higher than tumor, which suggests more focused antigenic responses in the adjacent lung. Because of the exploratory design, TCR variables were selected using unadjusted p-values without false-discovery rate correction.

Reading from cysteine to phenylalanine, the CDR3 counts 17 amino acids. The only DNA kept is the CDR3, 51 bases in frame from the first base. CDR1 SQVTM and CDR2 ANQGSEA are derived from the germline V gene. Germline trimming: 1 base from V, 2 bases from J; junction bases outside gene matches: 12. At diagnosis, tumor, uninvolved tumor-adjacent lung and peripheral blood were collected and then preserved as a mix of FFPE and fresh-frozen material. For TCR repertoire profiling, blood samples were analyzed in the form of peripheral blood mononuclear cells. The immunoSEQ Assay was used to sequence TCR beta CDR3 regions from DNA. The paper's data handling went like this. To compute T cell density, TCR beta template counts were normalized to usable DNA, which was estimated by amplifying housekeeping genes. Using the preseqR package, richness was estimated by extrapolating to 120,000 templates for tissue samples and 400,000 templates for PBMC samples. Clonality was calculated as one minus Pielou's evenness. Differential abundance testing on productive amino-acid clonotypes, with a minimum total count of 5 and an alpha of 0.1, was used to identify tissue-enriched TCRs. Repertoire overlap between compartments was quantified with the Jaccard Index and Morisita Overlap Index. GLIPH clustered TCR beta CDR3s with public tetramer-defined viral CDR3s; viral motifs required at least three viral sequences plus V-gene enrichment. Entries here come from immuneACCESS through TCRdb and include only in-frame sequences with V and J called. Some clones fail to appear in such tables; in the studies checked, an unresolved V gene covers under half of the shortfall, and the cause of the remainder is unknown. Clonal size and the V and J genes are those of that table, whereas D and trimming came from the DNA. The sample table holds 20,000 to 25,000 clones, of which about 86% were seen once. Of the sample, over 12% is held by the ten largest clones.

Note on this clone: No cognate antigen has been identified for it. Base qualities are missing; no much larger clone stands one base away.

Sequencing was performed on peripheral blood, taken before any cancer treatment. The chain was built from TRBV29-1 and TRBJ1-1, with 8 central nucleotides matching TRBD1. The clonotype was recovered from a female donor at least 60 years old with stage I lung adenocarcinoma. The DNA reads as follows: TGCAGCGTTGAAGGGTCAGGCAGGGGGCGGATAAACACTGAAGCTTTCTTT. The translation is CSVEGSGRGRINTEAFF. Outside the CDR3, residues come from the reference TRBV29-1 and TRBJ1-1 proteins, so the full variable domain is: SAVISQKPSRDICQRGTSLTIQCQVDSQVTMMFWYRQQPGQSLTLIATANQGSEATYESGFVIDKFPISRPNLTFSTLTVSNMSPEDSSIYLCSVEGSGRGRINTEAFFGQGTRLTVV.